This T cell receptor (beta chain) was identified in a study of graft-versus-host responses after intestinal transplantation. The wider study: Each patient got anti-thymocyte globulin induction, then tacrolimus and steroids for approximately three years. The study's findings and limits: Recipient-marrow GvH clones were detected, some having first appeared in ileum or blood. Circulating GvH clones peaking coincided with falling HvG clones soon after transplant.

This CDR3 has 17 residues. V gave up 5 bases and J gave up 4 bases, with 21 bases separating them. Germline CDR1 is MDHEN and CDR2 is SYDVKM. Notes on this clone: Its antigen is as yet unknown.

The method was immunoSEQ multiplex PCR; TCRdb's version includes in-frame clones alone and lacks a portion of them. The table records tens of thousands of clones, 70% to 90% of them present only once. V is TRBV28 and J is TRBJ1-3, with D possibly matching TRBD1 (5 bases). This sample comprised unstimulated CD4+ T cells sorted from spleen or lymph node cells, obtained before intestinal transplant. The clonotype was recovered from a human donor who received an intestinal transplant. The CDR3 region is CASSPYQPQGSGNTIYF. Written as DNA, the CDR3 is TGTGCCAGCAGTCCATATCAACCCCAGGGTTCAGGAAACACCATATATTTT.